The next 17 T cell receptor beta chains were all read from a single sample in a study of cytomegalovirus exposure and HLA in healthy donors. Amplification used 60 Vbeta primers and 13 Jbeta primers. Clones were read by immunoSEQ multiplex PCR, and TCRdb kept only the in-frame ones, dropping some. This sample has under 200,000 clones, with nearly 80% found just once. Input material: PBMCs. These receptors were collected from a man aged 18 to 30 in good health and CMV-seropositive.

The chain has TRBV19 and TRBJ1-2; D may be TRBD1 (5 bases). Looked up from germline, CDR1 is LNHDA and CDR2 is SQIVND (reference sequence). Trimming removed 8 bases at V and 4 bases at J, with 23 bases between. This CDR3 is 16 amino acids long. Here the CDR3 DNA reads TGTGCCAGTTACGCGGACAAGGGTTTTTTGTCCTATGGCTACACCTTC. The encoded protein is CASYADKGFLSYGYTF. Full variable domain (missing parts from reference TRBV19 and TRBJ1-2): DGGITQSPKYLFRKEGQNVTLSCEQNLNHDAMYWYRQDPGQGLRLIYYSQIVNDFQKGDIAEGYSVSREKKESFPLTVTSAQKNPTAFYLCASYADKGFLSYGYTFGSGTRLTVV.

A word on this clone: The junction differs from germline at one of its ends, possibly a read error. The chain couples TRBV6-1 to TRBJ2-6; perhaps TRBD1 as D (5 bases). CDR3 length: 16 amino acids. From germline, CDR1 is MNHNS and CDR2 SASEGT. This CDR3 is CASSATRSSGANGLTF. The CDR3 DNA is TGTGCCAGCAGTGCGACCAGGAGCTCTGGGGCCAACGGCCTGACTTTC.

The chain couples TRBV10-3 to TRBJ1-1, with TRBD1 matching over 7 bases. CDR1 is ENHRY and CDR2 is SYGVKD in the germline V gene. The CDR3 extends over 13 amino acids. Trimming took 4 bases from V and 7 from J; bases not matched to a gene: 6. DNA for the CDR3: TGTGCCATCAGTGGTTCACAGGGGAATGAAGCTTTCTTT. Its translation: CAISGSQGNEAFF.

This rearrangement joins TRBV2 to TRBJ1-2; D remains unclear. This CDR3 is built from 13 residues. Trimming shortened V by 6 bases and J by 4 bases, and 12 bases separated the two germline ends. Germline values: CDR1 SNHLY, CDR2 FYNNEI. CDR3 in amino acids: CASRADGIYGYTF. CDR3 bases: TGTGCCAGCAGAGCGGACGGAATCTATGGCTACACCTTC.

The chain links TRBV5-1 to TRBJ2-3; 7 nucleotides match TRBD2. The CDR3 runs to 16 residues. With V trimmed by 0 bases and J by 2 bases, 6 bases remained unmatched. CDR1 is SGHRS, CDR2 YFSETQ, per germline. In nucleotides, the CDR3 is TGCGCCAGCAGCTTGGCCCAGCGGGGAGCCACAGATACGCAGTATTTT. Residues: CASSLAQRGATDTQYF.

CDR3 bases: TGTGCCCCCGGGGTGGATACGCAGTATTTT. Amino acid sequence: CAPGVDTQYF. The rearrangement uses TRBV6-5 and TRBJ2-3, with a possible D match to TRBD2 (5 bases). The CDR3 runs 10 residues. Trimming took 11 bases from V and 6 from J, leaving 9 bases between them. In germline, CDR1 is MNHEY, CDR2 SVGAGI.

The V call is TRBV2, the J call TRBJ2-6, with 9 bases aligning to TRBD1. The CDR3 covers 16 residues. V gave up 6 bases and J gave up 3 bases; unmatched junction bases: 6. Germline CDR1 reads SNHLY; CDR2 reads FYNNEI. The CDR3 bases are TGTGCCAGCAGCCCGGGACAGGGAGTTGGGGCCAACGTCCTGACTTTC. It translates to CASSPGQGVGANVLTF. The full variable domain, completed using reference TRBV2 and TRBJ2-6, is EPEVTQTPSHQVTQMGQEVILRCVPISNHLYFYWYRQILGQKVEFLVSFYNNEISEKSEIFDDQFSVERPDGSNFTLKIRSTKLEDSAMYFCASSPGQGVGANVLTFGAGSRLTVL.

This chain joins TRBV6-1 and TRBJ2-2; 11 nucleotides align to TRBD1. The CDR3 sequence is 14 residues long. With V trimmed by 8 bases and J by 6 bases, 5 bases remained unmatched. Germline lookup yields CDR1 MNHNS and CDR2 SASEGT. CDR3 sequence reads: CASRGTGGAGELFF. Here the CDR3 DNA reads TGTGCCAGCCGTGGGACAGGGGGGGCCGGGGAGCTGTTTTTT.

The chain carries TRBV5-4 and TRBJ2-5; tentatively, D is TRBD1 (6 bases). Germline V lookup: CDR1 SGHNT, CDR2 YYREEE (reference sequence). V lost 4 bases and J lost 3, with 10 bases in between. This CDR3 is 13 amino acids long. DNA of the CDR3: TGTGCCAGCAGCAAGGACAGTAAAGAGACCCAGTACTTC. Translating it yields CASSKDSKETQYF.

This clone has just a few counts. The rearrangement joins TRBV5-8 to TRBJ1-2; no clear D gene. Germline V gives CDR1 SGHTS, CDR2 YDEGEE. CDR3 size: 12 residues. V was cut by 0 bases and J by 7 bases, with 7 bases left in between. CDR3: CASSLDRGGYTF. The DNA of the CDR3 is TGTGCCAGCAGCTTGGACCGGGGTGGCTACACCTTC. Supplemented by reference TRBV5-8 and TRBJ1-2, the full variable domain reads EAGVTQSPTHLIKTRGQQATLRCSPISGHTSVYWYQQALGLGLQFLLWYDEGEERNRGNFPPRFSGRQFPNYSSELNVNALELEDSALYLCASSLDRGGYTFGSGTRLTVV.

The rearrangement uses TRBV7-3 and TRBJ2-1; 10 nucleotides align to TRBD1. Trimming at V came to 3 bases and at J to 7 bases, leaving 9 bases not matched to a gene. The CDR3 extends over 16 amino acids. The germline CDR1 and CDR2 sequences are SGHTA and FQGTGA. CDR3 DNA sequence: TGTGCCAGCAGCTTGGGTTGGGACAGGGGCATGAATGAGCAGTTCTTC. Its protein product is CASSLGWDRGMNEQFF.

The rearrangement links TRBV7-9 to TRBJ2-7; tentatively, D is TRBD1 (6 bases). There are 14 residues in the CDR3. Germline loops: CDR1 SEHNR, CDR2 FQNEAQ (reference sequence). V lost 5 bases and J lost 3, with 14 bases in between. CDR3 protein: CASSQPDSVYEQYF. In DNA form, the CDR3 reads TGTGCCAGCAGCCAACCGGACAGTGTCTACGAGCAGTACTTC.

The chain joins TRBV5-1 to TRBJ2-7; 8 bases line up with TRBD1. Unmatched junction bases numbered 9, after V lost 4 bases and J lost 6 bases. The CDR3 runs to 14 residues. In germline, CDR1 is SGHRS, CDR2 YFSETQ. CDR3 in amino acids: CASSPRQGPSEQYF. The CDR3 coding sequence is TGCGCCAGCAGCCCCCGACAGGGGCCCTCCGAGCAGTACTTC.

The CDR3 protein is CASTDLRTGNEQFF. CDR3 DNA: TGTGCCAGCACCGACTTGCGGACAGGAAATGAGCAGTTCTTC. V is TRBV2 and J is TRBJ2-1; 7 nucleotides match TRBD1. V lost 7 bases to trimming and J lost 7 bases; unmatched junction nucleotides: 10. The CDR3 has 14 residues. Germline-derived CDR1 and CDR2 are SNHLY and FYNNEI.

The genes are TRBV29-1 and TRBJ1-1, with D tentatively TRBD1 (5 bases). V lost 6 bases and J lost 5, with 19 bases in between. The CDR3 covers 14 residues. Looked up from germline, CDR1 is SQVTM and CDR2 is ANQGSEA. CDR3 protein: CSVGGGTLGTEAFF. The CDR3 region has the DNA TGCAGCGTGGGCGGCGGGACCCTGGGGACTGAAGCTTTCTTT.

This chain connects TRBV6-1 to TRBJ2-1, with 11 positions matching TRBD2. In germline, CDR1 is MNHNS, CDR2 SASEGT. Trimming cost V 4 bases and J 4 bases; bases outside gene matches: 15. The CDR3 sequence is 19 residues long. CDR3 nucleotide sequence: TGTGCCAGCAGTGGTGAACTAGCGGGAGCTGGGGCATTATACAATGAGCAGTTCTTC. It yields the protein CASSGELAGAGALYNEQFF.

V and J are TRBV11-2 and TRBJ2-7; D is uncertain. This CDR3 has 12 residues. From germline, CDR1 is SGHAT and CDR2 FQNNGV. V was pared by 4 bases and J by 3 bases, with 7 bases between. CDR3 in DNA: TGTGCCAGCAGCTCGACTGTCTACGAGCAGTACTTC. This gives the protein CASSSTVYEQYF.